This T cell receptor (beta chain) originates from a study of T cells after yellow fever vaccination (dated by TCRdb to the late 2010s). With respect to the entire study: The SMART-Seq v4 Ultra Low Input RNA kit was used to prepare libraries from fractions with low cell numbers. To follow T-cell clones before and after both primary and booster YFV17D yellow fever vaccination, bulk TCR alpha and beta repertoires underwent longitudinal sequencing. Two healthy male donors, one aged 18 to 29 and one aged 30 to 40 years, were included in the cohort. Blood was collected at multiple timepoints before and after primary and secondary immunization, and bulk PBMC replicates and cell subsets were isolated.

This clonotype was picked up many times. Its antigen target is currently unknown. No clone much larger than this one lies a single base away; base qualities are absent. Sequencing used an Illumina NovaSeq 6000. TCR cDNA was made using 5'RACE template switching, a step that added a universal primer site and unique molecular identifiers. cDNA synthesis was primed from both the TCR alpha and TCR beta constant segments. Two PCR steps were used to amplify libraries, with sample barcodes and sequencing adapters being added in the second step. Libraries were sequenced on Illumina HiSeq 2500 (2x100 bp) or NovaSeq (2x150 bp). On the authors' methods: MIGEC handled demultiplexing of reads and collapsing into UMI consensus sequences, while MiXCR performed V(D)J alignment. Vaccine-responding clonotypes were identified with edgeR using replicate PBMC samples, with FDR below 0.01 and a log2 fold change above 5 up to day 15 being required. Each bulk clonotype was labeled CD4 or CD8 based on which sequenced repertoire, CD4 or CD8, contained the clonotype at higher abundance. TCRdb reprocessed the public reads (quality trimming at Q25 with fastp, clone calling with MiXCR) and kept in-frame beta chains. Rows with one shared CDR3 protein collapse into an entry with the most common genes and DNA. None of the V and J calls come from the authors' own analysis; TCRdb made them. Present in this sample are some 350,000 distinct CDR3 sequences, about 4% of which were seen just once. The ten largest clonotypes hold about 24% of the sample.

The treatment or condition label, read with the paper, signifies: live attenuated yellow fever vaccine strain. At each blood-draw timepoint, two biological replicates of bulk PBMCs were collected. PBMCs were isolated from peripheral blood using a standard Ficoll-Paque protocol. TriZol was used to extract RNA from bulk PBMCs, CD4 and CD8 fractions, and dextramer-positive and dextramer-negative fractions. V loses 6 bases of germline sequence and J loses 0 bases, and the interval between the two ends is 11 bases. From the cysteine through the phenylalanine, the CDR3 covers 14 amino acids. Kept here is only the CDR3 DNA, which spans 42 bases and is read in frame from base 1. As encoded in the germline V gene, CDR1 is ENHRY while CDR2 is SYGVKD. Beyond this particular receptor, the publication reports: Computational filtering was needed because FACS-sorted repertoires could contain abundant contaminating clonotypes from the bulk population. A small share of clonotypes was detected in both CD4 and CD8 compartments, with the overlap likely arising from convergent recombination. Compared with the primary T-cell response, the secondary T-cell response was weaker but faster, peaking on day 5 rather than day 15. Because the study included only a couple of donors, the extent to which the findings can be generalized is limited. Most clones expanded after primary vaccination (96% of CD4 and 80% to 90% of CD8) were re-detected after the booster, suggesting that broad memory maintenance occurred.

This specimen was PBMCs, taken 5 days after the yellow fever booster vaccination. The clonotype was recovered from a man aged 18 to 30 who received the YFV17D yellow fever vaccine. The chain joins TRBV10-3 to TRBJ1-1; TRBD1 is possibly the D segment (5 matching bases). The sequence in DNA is TGTGCCATCAGGGGGGGACTGTTGAACACTGAAGCTTTCTTT. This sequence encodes CAIRGGLLNTEAFF.